This T cell receptor beta chain appears in the sequencing data of a study of T cells after yellow fever vaccination. Background on the study: SMART-Seq v4 Ultra Low Input served to prepare low-cell-number fractions.

The V gene end was trimmed by 4 bases and the J gene end by 5 bases; junction bases not matched to a gene: 13. The CDR3 covers 16 residues. The germline V gene has CDR1 LNHDA and CDR2 SQIVND (reference sequence). TCRdb reprocessed the 5' RACE reads via MiXCR and lists one record per CDR3 protein. This sample has roughly 180,000 distinct CDR3 sequences, with 5.5% to 8% found just once. This clonotype was seen only a few times. The source material was CD4+ T cells sorted from PBMCs, sampled on the day of the first yellow fever vaccination. V is TRBV19 and J is TRBJ1-1, with 7 nucleotides matching TRBD1. The clonotype originates from a man aged 18 to 29 who received the YFV17D yellow fever vaccine. The CDR3 DNA reads TGTGCCAGTAGTACCTCCACAGGGGCCGTTTGGACTGAAGCTTTCTTT. Protein sequence: CASSTSTGAVWTEAFF.